The rows below give T cell receptor beta chains drawn from one sample of a study of T-cell reconstitution after alpha-beta-depleted transplantation in children. TCRdb re-analysed the PCR reads in MiXCR, keeping a single row per CDR3 protein. The table has 70,000 to 95,000 distinct CDR3 sequences, 10% to 15% seen once. Here the sequenced sample was PBMCs from the stem cell graft donor, taken from the stem cell graft. Every receptor here comes from a human donor who donated a stem cell graft to a child with inherited bone marrow failure. CDR3s include the opening cysteine and the closing phenylalanine or tryptophan. The D gene is left open where the match is weak. Clone size, where shown, is once, few, many, or a class for clones that have expanded.

V,J,length,D,size,DNA,CDR3
TRBV5-1,TRBJ1-1,12,TRBD1,many,TGCGCCAGCAGCAACAGGGGGCCTGAAGCTTTCTTT,CASSNRGPEAFF
TRBV6-2/TRBV6-3,TRBJ2-3,15,TRBD2,few,TGTGCCAGCAGGCTAACTAGCGGGGGCACAGATACGCAGTATTTT,CASRLTSGGTDTQYF
TRBV30,TRBJ2-3,13,TRBD2,many,TGTGCCTGGACCCGAGCGGGGACCGATACGCAGTATTTT,CAWTRAGTDTQYF
TRBV2,TRBJ2-5,13,NA,many,TGTGCCAGCAGTGGAATGGGGATCGAGACCCAGTACTTC,CASSGMGIETQYF
TRBV4-1,TRBJ1-5,15,TRBD1,NA,TGCGCCAGCAGTCACAGGGGGTTGATCAATCAGCCCCAGCATTTT,CASSHRGLINQPQHF
TRBV5-1,TRBJ1-2,14,TRBD1,NA,TGCGCCAGCAGGCAAACAGGGGGCGGATATGGCTACACCTTC,CASRQTGGGYGYTF
TRBV4-3,TRBJ2-5,14,NA,many,TGCGCCAGCAGCCAATTCAGGGGTCGGGAGACCCAGTACTTC,CASSQFRGRETQYF
TRBV7-1,TRBJ2-1,16,NA,few,TGTGCCAGCAGCTCGGAGGGGGGAGGGGATTTTAATGAGCAGTTCTTC,CASSSEGGGDFNEQFF
TRBV15,TRBJ2-7,13,TRBD1,many,TGTGCCACCAGCCGGGGACAGTCCGGCGAGCAGTACTTC,CATSRGQSGEQYF
TRBV7-2,TRBJ1-1,13,TRBD1,many,TGTGCCAGCAGCGGACAGGGGGGTACTGAAGCTTTCTTT,CASSGQGGTEAFF
TRBV19,TRBJ2-2,18,NA,NA,TGTGCCAGTAGTATGGGTTCCTGGCGGCAGCGATACACCGGGGAGCTGTTTTTT,CASSMGSWRQRYTGELFF
TRBV7-2,TRBJ2-3,15,NA,many,TGTGCCAGCAGCCCCATCACAGGGTTCACAGATACGCAGTATTTT,CASSPITGFTDTQYF
TRBV7-3,TRBJ2-2,15,TRBD1,medium-sized,TGTGCCAGCAGCCCCCGGGACAGGGCGACCGGGGAGCTGTTTTTT,CASSPRDRATGELFF
TRBV28,TRBJ1-4,15,NA,NA,TGTGCCAGCAGTCCCCCGGGTGCAACTAATGAAAAACTGTTTTTT,CASSPPGATNEKLFF
TRBV12-3/TRBV12-4,TRBJ2-1,13,NA,many,TGTGCCTACCGGGACATCTCCTACAATGAGCAGTTCTTC,CAYRDISYNEQFF
TRBV10-3,TRBJ2-7,12,NA,many,TGTGCCACCGGGGACGGGACCTACGAGCAGTACTTC,CATGDGTYEQYF
TRBV27,TRBJ1-6,15,NA,few,TGTGCCAGCAGTCCGTGGTCTGGGGATAATTCACCCCTCCACTTT,CASSPWSGDNSPLHF
TRBV29-1,TRBJ2-3,14,NA,many,TGCAGCGTTGATCTTTCAGGGGGGACAGATACGCAGTATTTT,CSVDLSGGTDTQYF
TRBV20-1,TRBJ1-2,12,TRBD1,many,TGCAGTGCTGGACAGGGGGCGCGGGGCTACACCTTC,CSAGQGARGYTF
TRBV12-3/TRBV12-4,TRBJ1-5,13,NA,many,TGTGCCAGCAGCCCCAGGGTCAATCAGCCCCAGCATTTT,CASSPRVNQPQHF
TRBV6-5,TRBJ1-5,14,NA,many,TGTGCCAGCAATCCCGGGACTTACAATCAGCCCCAGCATTTT,CASNPGTYNQPQHF
TRBV7-9,TRBJ2-7,13,NA,many,TGTGCCAGCAGCCCCCCGGACAAATACGAGCAGTACTTC,CASSPPDKYEQYF
TRBV5-4,TRBJ2-3,15,NA,NA,TGTGCCAGCAGCGTGACTAGTAAAGGCACAGATACGCAGTATTTT,CASSVTSKGTDTQYF
TRBV7-9,TRBJ1-4,14,NA,few,TGTGCCAGCACCCCACAGGCTGGAGGAGAAAAACTGTTTTTT,CASTPQAGGEKLFF
TRBV28,TRBJ2-7,16,TRBD1,many,TGTGCCAGCAGTTCCACAACCGGGACAGCCAAAAATGAGCAGTACTTC,CASSSTTGTAKNEQYF
TRBV4-3,TRBJ2-2,16,NA,many,TGCGCCAGCAGCCAAGGCATGCGCGCGGACACCGGGGAGCTGTTTTTT,CASSQGMRADTGELFF
TRBV6-2/TRBV6-3,TRBJ1-4,13,NA,NA,TGTGCCAGCGAAGAGGCAGGGGATGAAAAACTGTTTTTT,CASEEAGDEKLFF
TRBV12-3/TRBV12-4,TRBJ1-5,13,TRBD1,many,TGTGCCAGCAGTTTAGGGCCCGGGACAGGGCAGCATTTT,CASSLGPGTGQHF
TRBV29-1,TRBJ1-1,12,NA,many,TGCAGCGTCCGGGTTTCGAACACTGAAGCTTTCTTT,CSVRVSNTEAFF
TRBV6-5,TRBJ1-1,12,TRBD1,many,TGTGCCAGTTCGACAGGGAGGGCTGAAGCTTTCTTT,CASSTGRAEAFF
TRBV29-1,TRBJ2-2,16,NA,once,TGCAGCGCCATCACAGTGGACGACGCGAACACCGGGGAGCTGTTTTTT,CSAITVDDANTGELFF
TRBV10-3,TRBJ1-5,15,NA,NA,TGTGCCATCAGTCCGGGATCTAGCACCGATCAGCCCCAGCATTTT,CAISPGSSTDQPQHF
TRBV28,TRBJ2-7,14,TRBD1,many,TGTGCCAGCAGCCTTGGGACAGGCGCCTACGAGCAGTACTTC,CASSLGTGAYEQYF
TRBV10-3,TRBJ1-2,13,TRBD1,many,TGTGCCATCAGCCCCGGGACAGGATATGGCTACACCTTC,CAISPGTGYGYTF
TRBV4-3,TRBJ1-2,13,TRBD1,many,TGCGCCAGCAGCCCGACAGGGAACTATGGCTACACCTTC,CASSPTGNYGYTF
TRBV20-1,TRBJ1-2,11,TRBD1,many,TGCAGCACAGGGGGGAACTATGGCTACACCTTC,CSTGGNYGYTF
TRBV6-5,TRBJ2-1,15,NA,many,TGTGCCAGCAGTTCGGACCCGAGCTCCTACAATGAGCAGTTCTTC,CASSSDPSSYNEQFF
TRBV5-1,TRBJ2-7,13,NA,many,TGCGCCAGCAGCTTGGGTGTCAGCGACGAGCAGTACTTC,CASSLGVSDEQYF
TRBV5-6,TRBJ2-7,12,NA,many,TGTGCCAGCAGCCCCGGCCTCTACGAGCAGTACTTC,CASSPGLYEQYF
TRBV7-9,TRBJ2-6,15,TRBD1,many,TGTGCCAGCAGGCTCAGGGGGTCTGGGGCCAACGTCCTGACTTTC,CASRLRGSGANVLTF
TRBV7-2,TRBJ2-7,12,NA,many,TGTGCCAGCAGCCCGACAGACTACGAGCAGTACTTC,CASSPTDYEQYF
TRBV20-1,TRBJ2-3,14,NA,many,TGCAGTGCTAGACCCGGCAGGGGCACAGATACGCAGTATTTT,CSARPGRGTDTQYF
TRBV25-1,TRBJ2-7,13,NA,many,TGTGCCACTATAGGGGCGTGGGGCCTCGAGCAGTACTTC,CATIGAWGLEQYF